Below, 16 T cell receptor beta chains from the same sample are listed, as sequenced in a study of blood T cell repertoires in COVID-19. Only in-frame clones appear in the TCRdb table, and some are missing; sequencing was by immunoSEQ multiplex PCR. Counted here are a few hundred thousand clones, about 90% occurring once; the ten biggest clones make up roughly 3%. Specimen: PBMCs or T cells enriched from blood (not recorded which). The receptors derive from a woman in her 30s who had recovered from COVID-19.

The chain uses TRBV12-3 or TRBV12-4 and TRBJ1-2; D is ambiguous. The V and J ends lost 6 bases and 8 bases respectively, with 16 bases between them. This CDR3 spans 13 amino acids. The CDR3 region is CASSPGSENGYTF. Written as DNA, the CDR3 is TGTGCCAGCAGCCCGGGATCAGAGAACGGCTACACCTTC.

The chain has TRBV6-5 and TRBJ1-1, with TRBD1 matching over 11 bases. Looked up from germline, CDR1 is MNHEY and CDR2 is SVGAGI. The CDR3 length is 15 residues. V lost 5 bases, J lost 5 bases, and 7 bases stayed unmatched. CDR3 loop: CASSTRTGGETEAFF. The DNA of the CDR3 is TGTGCCAGCAGTACCCGGACAGGGGGCGAGACTGAAGCTTTCTTT.

The chain joins TRBV7-9 to TRBJ2-3; D perhaps matches TRBD2 (6 bases). CDR3 length: 13 amino acids. Trimming removed 1 base at V and 4 bases at J, with 6 bases between. Germline CDR1 is SEHNR and CDR2 is FQNEAQ (reference sequence). DNA of the CDR3: TGTGCCAGCAGCTTAGTAGCGGCAGATACGCAGTATTTT. It specifies CASSLVAADTQYF.

The genes are TRBV5-1 and TRBJ1-2, with D possibly TRBD1 on 6 matching bases. The ends were cut back, 4 bases at V and 1 base at J, with 14 bases in the middle. The CDR3 is 15 residues long. CDR1 is SGHRS and CDR2 is YFSETQ in the germline V gene. This CDR3 is CASSHVSDSNYGYTF. CDR3 coding DNA: TGCGCCAGCAGCCACGTTTCGGACAGTAACTATGGCTACACCTTC. Full variable domain (remainder filled in from reference TRBV5-1 and TRBJ1-2): KAGVTQTPRYLIKTRGQQVTLSCSPISGHRSVSWYQQTPGQGLQFLFEYFSETQRNKGNFPGRFSGRQFSNSRSEMNVSTLELGDSALYLCASSHVSDSNYGYTFGSGTRLTVV.

The chain has TRBV25-1 and TRBJ1-2; tentative D call: TRBD1 (6 bases). Germline assignment: CDR1 MGHDK and CDR2 SYGVNS. This CDR3 spans 13 amino acids. V lost 6 bases, J lost 8 bases, and 16 bases lay in between. The CDR3 DNA reads as TGTGCCAGCAGGGGGGCGTCCTTTGAGGGCTACACCTTC. Translating it yields CASRGASFEGYTF.

The V call is TRBV7-9, the J call TRBJ2-5; tentative D call: TRBD2 (7 bases). The CDR3 is 15 residues long. V was pared by 0 bases and J by 3 bases, with 11 bases between. CDR1 SEHNR and CDR2 FQNEAQ come from the germline V gene (reference sequence). CDR3 protein: CASSLAGGLKETQYF. CDR3 DNA sequence: TGTGCCAGCAGCTTAGCAGGGGGACTAAAAGAGACCCAGTACTTC.

This sequence joins TRBV2 and TRBJ1-5, with D possibly TRBD1 on 5 matching bases. V was trimmed by 9 bases and J by 0 bases, leaving 18 bases between them. Germline-derived CDR1 and CDR2 are SNHLY and FYNNEI. The CDR3 is made up of 16 amino acids. CDR3 region: CASTGTLGGSNQPQHF. The CDR3 coding sequence is TGTGCCAGTACCGGGACTTTAGGAGGTAGCAATCAGCCCCAGCATTTT.

The chain joins TRBV25-1 to TRBJ2-3, with 7 bases lining up with TRBD2. Germline V CDR1 and CDR2: MGHDK, SYGVNS. V lost 8 bases, J lost 1 base, and 3 bases stayed unmatched. The CDR3 has 13 residues. The CDR3, as DNA: TGTGCCAGCTCCAGCGGGGGCACAGATACGCAGTATTTT. Translation: CASSSGGTDTQYF.

CDR3 sequence: CATSRDLGTGGPGANVLTF. In DNA form, the CDR3 reads TGTGCCACCAGCAGAGATCTTGGGACAGGGGGCCCTGGGGCCAACGTCCTGACTTTC. The chain carries TRBV15 and TRBJ2-6; 12 bases map to TRBD1. Germline-derived CDR1 and CDR2 are LNHNV and YYDKDF (reference sequence). V lost 0 bases, J lost 2 bases, and 5 bases stayed unmatched. The length of the CDR3 is 19 residues.

This chain links TRBV30 with TRBJ1-2, with 8 positions matching TRBD1. V gave up 1 base and J gave up 4 bases; unmatched junction bases: 8. The CDR3 contains 15 residues. CDR1 and CDR2 (germline): GTSNPN, SVGIG (reference sequence). The DNA of the CDR3 is TGTGCCTGGAGTGCGAACGACAGGGGACCCTATGGCTACACCTTC. Its translation: CAWSANDRGPYGYTF.

This clone occurred a few times. The chain uses TRBV27 and TRBJ2-7, with TRBD1 matching over 8 bases. Germline assignment: CDR1 MNHEY and CDR2 SMNVEV (reference sequence). Trimming took 3 bases from V and 6 from J; bases not matched to a gene: 7. This CDR3 contains 14 residues. CDR3 sequence (DNA): TGTGCCAGCAGTTTCCCTGGACAGGGTAGCGAGCAGTACTTC. This encodes CASSFPGQGSEQYF.

The chain combines TRBV7-8 with TRBJ1-2, with 9 bases aligning to TRBD1. Trimming took 3 bases from V and 7 from J; bases not matched to a gene: 12. CDR3 size: 16 residues. Per germline, CDR1 SGHVS and CDR2 FQNEAQ. The CDR3 DNA reads as TGTGCCAGCAGCTTCGCCGGGACAGGGACTACTATTGGCTACACCTTC. This sequence encodes CASSFAGTGTTIGYTF.

V and J are TRBV2 and TRBJ2-1, with TRBD2 matching 10 bases. V shed 4 bases, J shed 4 bases, and the junction held 7 bases outside the gene matches. This CDR3 is built from 16 residues. CDR1 SNHLY and CDR2 FYNNEI come from the germline V gene. The chain's CDR3 is CASSARSLAGYNEQFF. In DNA form, the CDR3 reads TGTGCCAGCAGTGCCCGATCACTAGCGGGATACAATGAGCAGTTCTTC.

The chain is built from TRBV18 and TRBJ2-7; TRBD1 aligns across 8 bases. The CDR3 sequence is 15 residues long. V dropped 2 bases and J dropped 6; count of bases not matched to a gene: 9. Germline V gene data show CDR1 as KGHSH and CDR2 as LQKENI. The CDR3 spells CASSPNIVRGREQYF. CDR3 DNA: TGTGCCAGCTCACCAAATATAGTCAGGGGGCGCGAGCAGTACTTC.

This chain joins TRBV14 and TRBJ1-1; 9 bases match TRBD1. Trimming at V came to 3 bases and at J to 1 base, leaving 3 bases not matched to a gene. The CDR3 loop spans 15 amino acids. CDR1 is SGHDN, CDR2 FVKESK, per germline. The CDR3 spells CASSQSGQGNTEAFF. CDR3 bases: TGTGCCAGCAGCCAGTCGGGACAGGGGAACACTGAAGCTTTCTTT.

The rearrangement links TRBV5-4 to TRBJ2-3; 7 positions agree with TRBD1. The CDR3 consists of 15 residues. Germline CDR1 reads SGHNT; CDR2 reads YYREEE (reference sequence). The J segment lost 1 base and the V segment lost 0 bases, leaving 2 bases of the junction unmatched. CDR3 sequence reads: CASSLAGGRTDTQYF. DNA of the CDR3: TGTGCCAGCAGCTTGGCAGGGGGACGCACAGATACGCAGTATTTT.